This T cell receptor (beta chain) comes out of a study of blood T cell repertoires in COVID-19. At the level of the study: Spain, Italy and the United States supplied samples that represented acute and convalescent COVID-19.

The CDR3 runs 16 residues. Germline lookup yields CDR1 SGHTA and CDR2 FQGTGA. Trimming at V came to 0 bases and at J to 5 bases, leaving 4 bases not matched to a gene. The authors' processing: How many nucleated cells were present was estimated from reference gene primer amplification. The method was immunoSEQ multiplex PCR; TCRdb's version includes in-frame clones alone and lacks a portion of them. Clone size and the V and J calls come from that table; the DNA yielded D and trimming. The table lists 210,000 or so clones, under 85% of them singletons. This chain joins TRBV7-3 and TRBJ2-2, with 9 bases fitting TRBD2. This sequence was found in a woman of 80 years or more with COVID-19, enrolled during active disease. Sequenced material: peripheral blood. The CDR3 here is CASSLTGTSRTGELFF. Written as DNA, the CDR3 is TGTGCCAGCAGCTTAACCGGGACTAGCCGTACCGGGGAGCTGTTTTTT.